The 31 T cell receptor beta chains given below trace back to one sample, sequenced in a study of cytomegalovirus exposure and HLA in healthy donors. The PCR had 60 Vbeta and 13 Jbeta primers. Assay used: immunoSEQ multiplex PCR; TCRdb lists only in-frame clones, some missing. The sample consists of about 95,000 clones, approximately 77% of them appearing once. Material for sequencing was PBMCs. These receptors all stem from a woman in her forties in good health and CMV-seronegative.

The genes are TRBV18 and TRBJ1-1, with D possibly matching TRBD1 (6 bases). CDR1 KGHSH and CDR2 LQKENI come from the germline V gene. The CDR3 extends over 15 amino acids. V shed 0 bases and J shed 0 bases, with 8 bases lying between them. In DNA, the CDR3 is TGTGCCAGCTCACCACCCGGGGGGCTGAACACTGAAGCTTTCTTT. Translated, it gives CASSPPGGLNTEAFF.

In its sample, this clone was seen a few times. The CDR3 region has the DNA TGTGCCAGCGGTCCCCAGGGGGGCACTAATGAAAAACTGTTTTTT. It specifies CASGPQGGTNEKLFF. The chain employs TRBV6-5 and TRBJ1-4; TRBD1 matches 7 bases. CDR1 and CDR2 (germline): MNHEY, SVGAGI. V was pared by 8 bases and J by 2 bases, with 8 bases of the junction left unmatched. The CDR3 runs to 15 residues.

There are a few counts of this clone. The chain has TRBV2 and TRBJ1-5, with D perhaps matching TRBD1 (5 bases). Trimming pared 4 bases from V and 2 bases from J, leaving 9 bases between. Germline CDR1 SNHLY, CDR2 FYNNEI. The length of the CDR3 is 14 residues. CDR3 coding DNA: TGTGCCAGCAGTGGTCAGGGTGGCAATCAGCCCCAGCATTTT. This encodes CASSGQGGNQPQHF.

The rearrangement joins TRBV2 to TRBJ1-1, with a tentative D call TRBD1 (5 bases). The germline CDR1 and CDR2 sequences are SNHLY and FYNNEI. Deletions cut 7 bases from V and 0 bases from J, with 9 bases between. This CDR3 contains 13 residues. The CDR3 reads CASIYRLNTEAFF. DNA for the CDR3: TGTGCCAGCATCTACAGGTTGAACACTGAAGCTTTCTTT. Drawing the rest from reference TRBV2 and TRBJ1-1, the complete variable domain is EPEVTQTPSHQVTQMGQEVILRCVPISNHLYFYWYRQILGQKVEFLVSFYNNEISEKSEIFDDQFSVERPDGSNFTLKIRSTKLEDSAMYFCASIYRLNTEAFFGQGTRLTVV.

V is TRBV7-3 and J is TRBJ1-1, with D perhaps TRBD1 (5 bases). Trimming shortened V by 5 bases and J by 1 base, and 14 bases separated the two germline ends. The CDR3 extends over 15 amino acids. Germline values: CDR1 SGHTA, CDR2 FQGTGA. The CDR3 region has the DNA TGTGCCAGCAGCCCATCCTCAGGGAAGAACACTGAAGCTTTCTTT. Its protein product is CASSPSSGKNTEAFF.

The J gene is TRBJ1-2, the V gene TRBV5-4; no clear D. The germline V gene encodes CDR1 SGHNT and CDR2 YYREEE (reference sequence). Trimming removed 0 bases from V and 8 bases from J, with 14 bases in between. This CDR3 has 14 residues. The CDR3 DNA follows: TGTGCCAGCAGCTTGGAGACCGACAAGTTCGGCTACACCTTC. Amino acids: CASSLETDKFGYTF.

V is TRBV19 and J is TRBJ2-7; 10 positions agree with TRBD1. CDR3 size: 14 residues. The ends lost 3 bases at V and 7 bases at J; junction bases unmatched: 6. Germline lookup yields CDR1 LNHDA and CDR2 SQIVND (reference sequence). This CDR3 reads CASSIPGTGEEQYF. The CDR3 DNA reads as TGTGCCAGTAGTATCCCCGGGACAGGGGAAGAGCAGTACTTC.

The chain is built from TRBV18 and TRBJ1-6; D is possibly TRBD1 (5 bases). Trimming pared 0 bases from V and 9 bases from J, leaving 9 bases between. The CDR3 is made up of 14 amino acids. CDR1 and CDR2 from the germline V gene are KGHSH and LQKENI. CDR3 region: CASSPPTGGSPLHF. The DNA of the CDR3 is TGTGCCAGCTCACCACCAACCGGGGGTTCACCCCTCCACTTT.

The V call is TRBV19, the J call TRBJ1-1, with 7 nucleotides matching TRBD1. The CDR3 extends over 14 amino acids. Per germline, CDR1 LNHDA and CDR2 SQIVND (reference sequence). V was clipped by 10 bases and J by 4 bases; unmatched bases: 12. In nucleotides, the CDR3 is TGTGCCACTCAACCTACAGGGGCCTCCACTGAAGCTTTCTTT. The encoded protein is CATQPTGASTEAFF.

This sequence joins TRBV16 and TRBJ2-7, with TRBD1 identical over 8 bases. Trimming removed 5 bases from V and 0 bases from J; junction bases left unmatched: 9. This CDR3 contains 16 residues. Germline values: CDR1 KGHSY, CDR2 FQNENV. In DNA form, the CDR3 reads TGTGCCAGCAGCTTTGCCGGGACAGGCGCCTCCTACGAGCAGTACTTC. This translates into CASSFAGTGASYEQYF.

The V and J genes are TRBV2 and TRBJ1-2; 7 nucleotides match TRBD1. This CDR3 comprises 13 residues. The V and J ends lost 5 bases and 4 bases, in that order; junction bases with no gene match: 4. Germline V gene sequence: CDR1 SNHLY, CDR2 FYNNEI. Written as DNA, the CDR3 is TGTGCCAGCAGTCCGGACAGGACCTATGGCTACACCTTC. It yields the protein CASSPDRTYGYTF.

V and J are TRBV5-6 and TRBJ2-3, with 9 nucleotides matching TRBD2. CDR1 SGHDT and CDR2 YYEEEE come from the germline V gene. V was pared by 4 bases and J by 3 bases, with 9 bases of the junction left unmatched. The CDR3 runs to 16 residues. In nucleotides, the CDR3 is TGTGCCAGCAGCCTACTAGCGGGCACAACGACAGATACGCAGTATTTT. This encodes CASSLLAGTTTDTQYF.

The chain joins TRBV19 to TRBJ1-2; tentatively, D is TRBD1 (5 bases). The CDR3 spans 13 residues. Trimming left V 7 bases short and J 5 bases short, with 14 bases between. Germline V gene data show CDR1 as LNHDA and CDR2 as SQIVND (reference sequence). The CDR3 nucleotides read TGTGCCAGTACCCTGACAGAAGCTTATGGCTACACCTTC. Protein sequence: CASTLTEAYGYTF.

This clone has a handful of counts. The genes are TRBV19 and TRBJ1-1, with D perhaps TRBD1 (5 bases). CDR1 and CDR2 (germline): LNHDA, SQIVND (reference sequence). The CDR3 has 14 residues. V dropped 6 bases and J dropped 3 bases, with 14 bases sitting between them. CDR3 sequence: CASSGQGGDTEAFF. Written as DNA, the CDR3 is TGTGCCAGTAGCGGTCAGGGTGGTGACACTGAAGCTTTCTTT.

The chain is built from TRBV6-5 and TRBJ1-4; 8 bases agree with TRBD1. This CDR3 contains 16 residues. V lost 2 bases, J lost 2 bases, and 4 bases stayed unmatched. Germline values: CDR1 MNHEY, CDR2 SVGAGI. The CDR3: CASSYHGDRTNEKLFF. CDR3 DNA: TGTGCCAGCAGTTACCACGGGGACAGGACTAATGAAAAACTGTTTTTT.

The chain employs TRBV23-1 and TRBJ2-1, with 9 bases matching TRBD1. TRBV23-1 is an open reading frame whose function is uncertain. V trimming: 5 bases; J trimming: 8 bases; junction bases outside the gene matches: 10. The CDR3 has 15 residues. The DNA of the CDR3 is TGCGCCAGCAGTACAGGGGGCACTATTTTCTATGAGCAGTTCTTC. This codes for CASSTGGTIFYEQFF.

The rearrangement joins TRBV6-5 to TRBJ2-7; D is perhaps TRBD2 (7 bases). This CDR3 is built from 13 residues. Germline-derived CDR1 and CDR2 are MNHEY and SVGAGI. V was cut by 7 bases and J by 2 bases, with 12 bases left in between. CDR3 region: CASKGGAPYEQYF. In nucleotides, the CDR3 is TGTGCCAGCAAGGGGGGGGCCCCCTACGAGCAGTACTTC.

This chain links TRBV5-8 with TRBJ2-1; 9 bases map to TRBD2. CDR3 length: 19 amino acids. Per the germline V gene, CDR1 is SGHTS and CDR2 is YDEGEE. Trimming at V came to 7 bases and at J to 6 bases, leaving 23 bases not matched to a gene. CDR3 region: CASPLQIGSGGSLSNEQFF. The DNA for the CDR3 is TGTGCCAGCCCCCTCCAAATCGGTAGCGGGGGATCTTTGAGCAATGAGCAGTTCTTC.

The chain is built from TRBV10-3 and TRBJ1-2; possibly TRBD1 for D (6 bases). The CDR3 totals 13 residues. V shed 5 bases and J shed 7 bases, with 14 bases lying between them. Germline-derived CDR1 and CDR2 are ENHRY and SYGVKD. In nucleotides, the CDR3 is TGTGCCATCAGTCCTTCGGGAGGGGGTGGCTACACCTTC. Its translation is CAISPSGGGGYTF.

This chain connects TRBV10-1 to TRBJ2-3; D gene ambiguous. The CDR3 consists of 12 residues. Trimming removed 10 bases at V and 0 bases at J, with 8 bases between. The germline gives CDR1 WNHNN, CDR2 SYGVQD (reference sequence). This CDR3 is CATSESTDTQYF. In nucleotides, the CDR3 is TGCGCCACCTCGGAGAGCACAGATACGCAGTATTTT.

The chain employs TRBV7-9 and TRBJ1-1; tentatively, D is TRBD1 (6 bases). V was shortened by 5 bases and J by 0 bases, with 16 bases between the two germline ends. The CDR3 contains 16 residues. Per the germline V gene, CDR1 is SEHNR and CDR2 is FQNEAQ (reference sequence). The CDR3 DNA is TGTGCCAGCAGCCACCAACAGGGCAGTCTGAACACTGAAGCTTTCTTT. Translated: CASSHQQGSLNTEAFF.

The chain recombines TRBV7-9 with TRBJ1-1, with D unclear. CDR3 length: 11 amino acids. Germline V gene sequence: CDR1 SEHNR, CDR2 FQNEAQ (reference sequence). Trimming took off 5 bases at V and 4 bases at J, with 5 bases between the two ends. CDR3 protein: CASSQATEAFF. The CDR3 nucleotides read TGTGCCAGCAGCCAAGCCACTGAAGCTTTCTTT.

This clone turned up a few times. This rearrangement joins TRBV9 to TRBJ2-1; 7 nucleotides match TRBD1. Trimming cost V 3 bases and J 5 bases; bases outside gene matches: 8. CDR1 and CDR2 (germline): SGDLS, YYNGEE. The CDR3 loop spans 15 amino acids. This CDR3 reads CASSGWTGPNNEQFF. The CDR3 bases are TGTGCCAGCAGCGGATGGACAGGACCAAACAATGAGCAGTTCTTC. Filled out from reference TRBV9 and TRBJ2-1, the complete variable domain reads DSGVTQTPKHLITATGQRVTLRCSPRSGDLSVYWYQQSLDQGLQFLIQYYNGEERAKGNILERFSAQQFPDLHSELNLSSLELGDSALYFCASSGWTGPNNEQFFGPGTRLTVL.

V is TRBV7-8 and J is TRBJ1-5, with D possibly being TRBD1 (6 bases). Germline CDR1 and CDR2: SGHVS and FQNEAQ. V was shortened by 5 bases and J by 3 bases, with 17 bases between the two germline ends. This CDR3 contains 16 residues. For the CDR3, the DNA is TGTGCCAGCAGCCCACAGGGAAGAGGGATCAATCAGCCCCAGCATTTT. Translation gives CASSPQGRGINQPQHF.

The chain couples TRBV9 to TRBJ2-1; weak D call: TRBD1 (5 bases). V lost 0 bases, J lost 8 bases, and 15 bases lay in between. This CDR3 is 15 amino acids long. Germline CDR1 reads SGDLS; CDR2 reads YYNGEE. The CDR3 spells CASSVEGLGLDEQFF. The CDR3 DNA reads TGTGCCAGCAGCGTAGAGGGGTTAGGATTGGATGAGCAGTTCTTC.

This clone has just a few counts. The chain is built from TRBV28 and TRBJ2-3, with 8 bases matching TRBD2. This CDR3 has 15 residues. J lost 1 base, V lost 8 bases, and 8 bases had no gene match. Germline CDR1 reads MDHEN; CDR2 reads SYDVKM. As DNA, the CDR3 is TGTGCCAGCTCTTCGGGGGGGTCCCGCACAGATACGCAGTATTTT. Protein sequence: CASSSGGSRTDTQYF.

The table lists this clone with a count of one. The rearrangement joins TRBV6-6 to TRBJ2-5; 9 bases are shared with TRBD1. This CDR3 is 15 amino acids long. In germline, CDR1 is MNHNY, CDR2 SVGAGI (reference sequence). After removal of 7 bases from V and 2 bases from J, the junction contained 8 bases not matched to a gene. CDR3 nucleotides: TGTGCCAGCAACCGACCGGGACAGGGACAAGAGACCCAGTACTTC. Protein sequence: CASNRPGQGQETQYF.

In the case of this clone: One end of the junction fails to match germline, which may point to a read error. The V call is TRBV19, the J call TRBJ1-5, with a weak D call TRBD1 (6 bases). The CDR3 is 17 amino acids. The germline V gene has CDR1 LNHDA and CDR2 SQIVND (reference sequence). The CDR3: CASSRNPRTVSNQPQHF. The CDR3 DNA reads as TGTGCCAGCAGTAGAAACCCCCGGACAGTTAGCAATCAGCCCCAGCATTTT.

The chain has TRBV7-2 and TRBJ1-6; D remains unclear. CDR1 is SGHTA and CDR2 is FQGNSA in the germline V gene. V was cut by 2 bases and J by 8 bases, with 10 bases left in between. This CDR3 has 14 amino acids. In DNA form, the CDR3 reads TGTGCCAGCAGCTTACCGGGAGCGGATTCACCCCTCCACTTT. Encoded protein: CASSLPGADSPLHF.

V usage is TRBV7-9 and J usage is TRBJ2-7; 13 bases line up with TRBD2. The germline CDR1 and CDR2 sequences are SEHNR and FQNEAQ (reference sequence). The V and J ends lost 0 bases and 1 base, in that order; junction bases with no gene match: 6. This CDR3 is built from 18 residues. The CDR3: CASSLAGGTSGASYEQYF. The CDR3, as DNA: TGTGCCAGCAGCTTAGCGGGAGGGACTAGCGGGGCTTCCTACGAGCAGTACTTC.

The CDR3 loop reads CASSFWTGTNRKVQPQHF. The CDR3 region has the DNA TGTGCCAGCAGCTTTTGGACAGGGACAAACCGTAAGGTGCAGCCCCAGCATTTT. The V gene is TRBV5-6, the J gene TRBJ1-5, with 8 bases matching TRBD1. The CDR3 loop spans 18 amino acids. In germline, CDR1 is SGHDT, CDR2 YYEEEE. V shed 2 bases and J 7 bases; nucleotides not matched to a gene: 17.